The TCR beta chain under discussion was sequenced for a study of blood T cell repertoires in COVID-19. The wider study: Acute and convalescent COVID-19 specimens originated in the United States, Italy and Spain. T cells, B-cell-depleted T cells, or PBMCs provided the cDNA or gDNA that served as material.

Original data processing: Amplification of reference gene primers provided the estimated nucleated cell counts. This table comes from immunoSEQ multiplex PCR, and its TCRdb copy is limited to in-frame clones, with some not included. V, J and clone size are taken as reported in that table, and D and trimming were inferred from the DNA itself. The sample yields about 200,000 clones, approximately 87% seen once. The CDR3 runs to 15 residues. Trimming left V 4 bases short and J 1 base short, with 11 bases between. CDR1 is SGHRS, CDR2 YFSETQ, per germline. V is TRBV5-1 and J is TRBJ2-2; the D gene is possibly TRBD2 (6 bases). The sequenced sample consisted of peripheral blood. The receptor comes from a woman between 65 and 79 years old with acute or convalescent COVID-19. CDR3 DNA sequence: TGCGCCAGCAGCACAGCGGGTCTGAACACCGGGGAGCTGTTTTTT. The encoded protein is CASSTAGLNTGELFF.